The source of this TCR beta chain is a study of blood T cell repertoires in COVID-19. Study as a whole: Specimens from acute and convalescent COVID-19 originated in the United States, Italy and Spain. T cells, B-cell-depleted T cells, or PBMCs supplied cDNA or gDNA.

The CDR3 is 15 amino acids. V dropped 4 bases and J dropped 6 bases, with 13 bases sitting between them. The germline V gene has CDR1 SGHDN and CDR2 FVKESK. Original processing notes: From reference gene primer amplification, estimates of nucleated cell counts were derived. Clones were read by immunoSEQ multiplex PCR, and TCRdb kept only the in-frame ones, dropping some. V, J and clone size were drawn from that table, and D and trimming were deduced from the DNA. The sample has approximately 65,000 clones, less than 85% seen once; the top ten hold 15% to 20%. This TCR was recovered from a man aged 60-69 years with acute or convalescent COVID-19. What was sequenced was peripheral blood. The chain recombines TRBV14 with TRBJ1-6; no clear D gene. The CDR3 DNA reads TGTGCCAGCAGCCCACGGGGTTTTTCTAATTCACCCCTCCACTTT. It codes for CASSPRGFSNSPLHF.